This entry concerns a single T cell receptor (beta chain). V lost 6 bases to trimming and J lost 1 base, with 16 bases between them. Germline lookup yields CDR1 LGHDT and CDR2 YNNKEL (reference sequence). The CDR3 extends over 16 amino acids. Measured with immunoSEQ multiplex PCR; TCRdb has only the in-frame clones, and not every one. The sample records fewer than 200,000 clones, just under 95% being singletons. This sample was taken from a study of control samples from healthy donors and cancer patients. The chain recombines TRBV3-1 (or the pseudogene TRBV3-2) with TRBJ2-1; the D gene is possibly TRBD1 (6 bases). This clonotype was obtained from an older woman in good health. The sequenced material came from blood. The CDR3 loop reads CASSHDRLVSYNEQFF. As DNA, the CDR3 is TGTGCCAGCAGTCACGACAGGCTTGTGTCCTACAATGAGCAGTTCTTC.